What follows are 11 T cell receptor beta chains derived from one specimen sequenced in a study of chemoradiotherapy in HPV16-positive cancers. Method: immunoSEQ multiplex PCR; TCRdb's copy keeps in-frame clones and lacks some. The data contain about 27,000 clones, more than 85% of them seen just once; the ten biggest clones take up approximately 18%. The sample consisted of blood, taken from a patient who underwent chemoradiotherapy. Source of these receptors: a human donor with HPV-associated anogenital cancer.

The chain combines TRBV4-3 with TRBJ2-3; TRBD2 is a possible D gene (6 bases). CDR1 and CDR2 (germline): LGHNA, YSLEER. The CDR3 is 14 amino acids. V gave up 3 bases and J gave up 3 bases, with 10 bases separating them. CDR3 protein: CASSQGTGTDTQYF. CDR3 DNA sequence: TGCGCCAGCAGCCAGGGGACTGGGACAGATACGCAGTATTTT.

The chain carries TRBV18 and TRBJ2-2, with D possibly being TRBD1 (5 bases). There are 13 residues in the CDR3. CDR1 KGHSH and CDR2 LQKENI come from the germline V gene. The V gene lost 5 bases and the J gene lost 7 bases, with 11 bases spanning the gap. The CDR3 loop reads CASSSDSVGELFF. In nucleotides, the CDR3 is TGTGCCAGCTCATCAGACAGTGTCGGGGAGCTGTTTTTT.

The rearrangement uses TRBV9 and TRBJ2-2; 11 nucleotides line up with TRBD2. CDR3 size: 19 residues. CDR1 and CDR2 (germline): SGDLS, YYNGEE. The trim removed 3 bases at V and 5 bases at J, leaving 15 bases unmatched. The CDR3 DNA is TGTGCCAGCAGCGCCACAAACAAACTAGCGGGAGTACGGACCGGGGAGCTGTTTTTT. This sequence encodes CASSATNKLAGVRTGELFF.

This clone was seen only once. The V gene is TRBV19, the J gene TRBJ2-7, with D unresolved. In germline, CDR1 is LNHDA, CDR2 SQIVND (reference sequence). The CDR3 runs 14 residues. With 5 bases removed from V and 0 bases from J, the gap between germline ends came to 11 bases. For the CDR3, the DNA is TGTGCCAGTAGTGATCTGGGCACCTCCTACGAGCAGTACTTC. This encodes CASSDLGTSYEQYF.

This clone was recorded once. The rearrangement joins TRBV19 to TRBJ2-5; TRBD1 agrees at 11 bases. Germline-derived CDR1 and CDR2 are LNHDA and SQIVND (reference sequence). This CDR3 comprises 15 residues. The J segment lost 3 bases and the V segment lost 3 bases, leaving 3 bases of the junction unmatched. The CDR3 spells CASSIWTGGEETQYF. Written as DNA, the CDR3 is TGTGCCAGTAGTATCTGGACAGGGGGCGAAGAGACCCAGTACTTC.

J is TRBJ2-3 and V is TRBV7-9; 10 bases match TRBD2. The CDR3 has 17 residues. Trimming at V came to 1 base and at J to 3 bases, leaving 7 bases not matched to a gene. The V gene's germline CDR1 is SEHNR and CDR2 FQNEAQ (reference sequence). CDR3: CASSLVTTSGATDTQYF. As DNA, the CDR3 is TGTGCCAGCAGCTTAGTTACTACTAGCGGGGCTACAGATACGCAGTATTTT.

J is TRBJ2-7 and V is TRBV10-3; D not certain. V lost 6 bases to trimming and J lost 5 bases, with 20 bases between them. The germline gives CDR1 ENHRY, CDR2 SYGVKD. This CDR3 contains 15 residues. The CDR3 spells CAISKSVLADDEQYF. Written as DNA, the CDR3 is TGTGCCATCAGCAAGAGTGTCCTCGCTGATGACGAGCAGTACTTC.

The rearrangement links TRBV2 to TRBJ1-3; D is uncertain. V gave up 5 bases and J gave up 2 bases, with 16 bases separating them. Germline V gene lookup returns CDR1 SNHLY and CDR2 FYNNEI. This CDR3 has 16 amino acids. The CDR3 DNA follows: TGTGCCAGCAGTCCCAATCTCCGAGGGACTGGAAACACCATATATTTT. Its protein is CASSPNLRGTGNTIYF.

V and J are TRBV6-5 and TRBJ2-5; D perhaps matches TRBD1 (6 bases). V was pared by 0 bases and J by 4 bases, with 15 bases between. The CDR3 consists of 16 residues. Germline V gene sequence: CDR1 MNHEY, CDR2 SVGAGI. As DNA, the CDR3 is TGTGCCAGCAGTTACTCCAGGGGAAAGCTTGGAGAGACCCAGTACTTC. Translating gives CASSYSRGKLGETQYF.

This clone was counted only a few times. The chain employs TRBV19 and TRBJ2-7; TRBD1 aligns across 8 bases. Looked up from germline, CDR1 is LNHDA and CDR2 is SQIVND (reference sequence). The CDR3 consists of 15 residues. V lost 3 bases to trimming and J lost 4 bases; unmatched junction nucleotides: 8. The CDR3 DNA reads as TGTGCCAGTAGTATGGTTCAGGGGGCGGGGTACGAGCAGTACTTC. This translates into CASSMVQGAGYEQYF.

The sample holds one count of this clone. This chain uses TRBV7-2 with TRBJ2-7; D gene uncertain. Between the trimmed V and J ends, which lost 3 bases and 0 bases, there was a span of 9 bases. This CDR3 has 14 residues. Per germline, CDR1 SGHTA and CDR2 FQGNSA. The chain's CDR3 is CASSFWISSYEQYF. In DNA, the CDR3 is TGTGCCAGCAGCTTCTGGATCTCCTCCTACGAGCAGTACTTC.